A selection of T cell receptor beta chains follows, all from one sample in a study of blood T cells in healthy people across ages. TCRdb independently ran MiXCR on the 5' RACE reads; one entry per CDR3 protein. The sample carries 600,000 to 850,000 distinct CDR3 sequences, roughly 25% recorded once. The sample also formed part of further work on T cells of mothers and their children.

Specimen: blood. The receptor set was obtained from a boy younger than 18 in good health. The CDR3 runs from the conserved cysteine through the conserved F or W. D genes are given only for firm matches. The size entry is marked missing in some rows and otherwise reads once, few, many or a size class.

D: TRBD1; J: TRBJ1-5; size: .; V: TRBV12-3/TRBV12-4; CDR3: CASSRTGGGNQPQHF; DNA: TGTGCCAGCAGTCGTACAGGGGGCGGCAATCAGCCCCAGCATTTT
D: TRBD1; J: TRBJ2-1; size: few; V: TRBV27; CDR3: CASSLGTGPNEQFF; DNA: TGTGCCAGCAGTTTAGGGACAGGGCCCAATGAACAGTTCTTC
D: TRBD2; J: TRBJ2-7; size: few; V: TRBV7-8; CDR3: CASSLLAGADDEQYF; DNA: TGTGCCAGCAGCTTACTAGCGGGAGCCGACGACGAGCAGTACTTC
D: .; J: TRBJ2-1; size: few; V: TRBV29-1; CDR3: CSAGTDYNEQFF; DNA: TGCAGCGCCGGGACGGACTACAATGAGCAGTTCTTC
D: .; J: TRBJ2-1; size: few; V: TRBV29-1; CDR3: CSVEQGPEQFF; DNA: TGCAGCGTTGAACAGGGGCCCGAGCAGTTCTTC
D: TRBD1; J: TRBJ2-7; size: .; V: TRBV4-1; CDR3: CASSPRLVDRGVILYF; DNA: TGCGCCAGCAGCCCAAGATTAGTGGACAGGGGGGTAATCCTCTACTTC
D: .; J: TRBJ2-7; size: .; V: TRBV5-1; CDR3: CASSLGTPSYEQYF; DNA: TGCGCCAGCAGCTTGGGGACTCCCTCCTACGAGCAGTACTTC
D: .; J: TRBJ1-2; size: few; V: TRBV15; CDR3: CATSPTGGYGYTF; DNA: TGTGCCACCAGCCCTACGGGGGGCTATGGCTACACCTTC
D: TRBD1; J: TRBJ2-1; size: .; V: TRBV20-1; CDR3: CSADRGDEQFF; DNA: TGCAGTGCTGACAGGGGCGATGAGCAGTTCTTC
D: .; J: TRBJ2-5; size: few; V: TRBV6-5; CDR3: CASSYSGVGQETQYF; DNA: TGTGCCAGCAGTTACTCGGGAGTGGGGCAAGAGACCCAGTACTTC